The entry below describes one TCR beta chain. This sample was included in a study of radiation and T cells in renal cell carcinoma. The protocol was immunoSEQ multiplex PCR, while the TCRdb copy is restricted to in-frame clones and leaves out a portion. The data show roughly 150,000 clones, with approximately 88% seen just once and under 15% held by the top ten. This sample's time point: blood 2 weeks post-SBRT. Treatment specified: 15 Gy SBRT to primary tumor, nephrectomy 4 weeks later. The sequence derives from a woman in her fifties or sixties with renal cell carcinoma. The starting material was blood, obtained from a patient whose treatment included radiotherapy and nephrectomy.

CDR3 in amino acids: CASSLEGQATRGEPQHF. The DNA of the CDR3 is TGTGCCAGCAGCTTAGAAGGACAGGCCACCCGCGGGGAGCCCCAGCATTTT. This chain uses TRBV7-2 with TRBJ1-5; TRBD1 matches at 7 bases. With V trimmed by 1 base and J by 8 bases, 14 bases remained unmatched. This CDR3 has 17 amino acids. Germline V gene sequence: CDR1 SGHTA, CDR2 FQGNSA.